This T cell receptor (beta chain) comes out of a study of blood T cell repertoires in COVID-19. The overall study: Sample material is recorded as cDNA or gDNA derived from T cells, B-cell-depleted T cells, or PBMCs.

V gave up 4 bases and J gave up 5 bases, with 14 bases separating them. Germline lookup yields CDR1 KGHDR and CDR2 SFDVKD. The CDR3 has 15 residues. Profiled with immunoSEQ multiplex PCR; TCRdb holds only in-frame clones, not every one. The sample yields around 230,000 clones, 85% to 90% seen once. This clone occurred once. The sample comprised peripheral blood. This rearrangement joins TRBV24-1 to TRBJ2-1, with D perhaps TRBD1 (5 bases). The TCR was taken from a man aged 50 to 60 with COVID-19, enrolled during active disease. The CDR3, as DNA: TGTGCCACCAGTGAGGCAGGGCTCCTGGACAATGAGCAGTTCTTC. Protein sequence: CATSEAGLLDNEQFF.